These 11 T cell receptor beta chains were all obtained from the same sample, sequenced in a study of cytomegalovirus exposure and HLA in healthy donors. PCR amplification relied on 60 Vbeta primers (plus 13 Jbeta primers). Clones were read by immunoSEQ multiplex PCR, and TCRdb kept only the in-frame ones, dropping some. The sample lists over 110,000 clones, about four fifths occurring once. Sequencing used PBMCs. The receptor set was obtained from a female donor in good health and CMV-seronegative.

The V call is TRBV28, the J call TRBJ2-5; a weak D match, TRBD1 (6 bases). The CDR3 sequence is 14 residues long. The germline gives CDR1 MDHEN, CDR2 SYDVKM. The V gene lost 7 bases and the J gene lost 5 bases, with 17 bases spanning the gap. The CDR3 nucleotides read TGTGCCAGCAATGTACAGGGAAGTAGGGAGACCCAGTACTTC. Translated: CASNVQGSRETQYF. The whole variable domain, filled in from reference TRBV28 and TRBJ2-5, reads DVKVTQSSRYLVKRTGEKVFLECVQDMDHENMFWYRQDPGLGLRLIYFSYDVKMKEKGDIPEGYSVSREKKERFSLILESASTNQTSMYLCASNVQGSRETQYFGPGTRLLVL.

The CDR3 DNA is TGTGCCAGCAGCGTAGATCCAGATGGCGAGCAGTACTTC. Its translation: CASSVDPDGEQYF. The chain recombines TRBV9 with TRBJ2-7; D is ambiguous. The CDR3 covers 13 residues. Trimming removed 0 bases from V and 6 bases from J, with 10 bases in between. Germline loops: CDR1 SGDLS, CDR2 YYNGEE.

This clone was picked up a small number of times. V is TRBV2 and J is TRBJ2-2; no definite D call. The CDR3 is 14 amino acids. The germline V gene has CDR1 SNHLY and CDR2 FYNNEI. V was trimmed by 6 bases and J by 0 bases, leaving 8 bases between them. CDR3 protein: CASRKAANTGELFF. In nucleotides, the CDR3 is TGTGCCAGCAGGAAAGCCGCGAACACCGGGGAGCTGTTTTTT.

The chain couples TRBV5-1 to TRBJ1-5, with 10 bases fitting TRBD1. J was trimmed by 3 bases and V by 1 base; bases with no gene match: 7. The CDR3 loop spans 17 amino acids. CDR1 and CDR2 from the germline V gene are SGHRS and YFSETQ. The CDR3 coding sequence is TGCGCCAGCAGCTTGCAAGCGGACAGGGGGACCAATCAGCCCCAGCATTTT. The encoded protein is CASSLQADRGTNQPQHF.

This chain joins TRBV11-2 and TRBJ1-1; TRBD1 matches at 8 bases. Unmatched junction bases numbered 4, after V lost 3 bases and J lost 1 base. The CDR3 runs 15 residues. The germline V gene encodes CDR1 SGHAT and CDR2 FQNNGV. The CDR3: CASSFIGQGNTEAFF. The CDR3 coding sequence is TGTGCCAGCAGCTTCATCGGACAGGGGAACACTGAAGCTTTCTTT.

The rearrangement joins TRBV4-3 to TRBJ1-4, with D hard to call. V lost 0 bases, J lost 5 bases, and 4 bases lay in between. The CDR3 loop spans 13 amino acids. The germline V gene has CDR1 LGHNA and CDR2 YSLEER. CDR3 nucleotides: TGCGCCAGCAGCCAAGACAGGAATGAAAAACTGTTTTTT. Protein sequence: CASSQDRNEKLFF.

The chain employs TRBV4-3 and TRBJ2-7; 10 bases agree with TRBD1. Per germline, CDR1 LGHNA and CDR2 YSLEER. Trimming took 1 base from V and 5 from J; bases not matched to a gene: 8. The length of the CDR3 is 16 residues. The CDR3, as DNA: TGCGCCAGCAGCCAAGGCCCGGGACAGGGGAGCAACGAGCAGTACTTC. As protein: CASSQGPGQGSNEQYF.

The CDR3 sequence is CASSLQGANTGELFF. Here the CDR3 DNA reads TGTGCCAGTAGTCTACAGGGGGCCAACACCGGGGAGCTGTTTTTT. This chain uses TRBV19 with TRBJ2-2, with 9 bases identical to TRBD1. Per the germline V gene, CDR1 is LNHDA and CDR2 is SQIVND (reference sequence). CDR3 size: 15 residues. After removal of 5 bases from V and 2 bases from J, the junction contained 3 bases not matched to a gene.

The CDR3 reads CASSEAGGFYGYTF. As DNA, the CDR3 is TGTGCCAGCAGTGAAGCAGGGGGTTTCTATGGCTACACCTTC. V usage is TRBV6-1 and J usage is TRBJ1-2; the D gene is possibly TRBD1 (6 bases). The CDR3 has 14 residues. Per germline, CDR1 MNHNS and CDR2 SASEGT. Trimming shortened V by 0 bases and J by 4 bases, and 9 bases separated the two germline ends.

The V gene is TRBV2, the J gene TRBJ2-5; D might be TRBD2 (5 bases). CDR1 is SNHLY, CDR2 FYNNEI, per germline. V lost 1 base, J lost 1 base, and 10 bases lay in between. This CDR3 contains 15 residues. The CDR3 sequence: CASSEELSGQETQYF. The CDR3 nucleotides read TGTGCCAGCAGTGAAGAACTGAGCGGCCAAGAGACCCAGTACTTC. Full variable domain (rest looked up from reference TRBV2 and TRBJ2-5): EPEVTQTPSHQVTQMGQEVILRCVPISNHLYFYWYRQILGQKVEFLVSFYNNEISEKSEIFDDQFSVERPDGSNFTLKIRSTKLEDSAMYFCASSEELSGQETQYFGPGTRLLVL.

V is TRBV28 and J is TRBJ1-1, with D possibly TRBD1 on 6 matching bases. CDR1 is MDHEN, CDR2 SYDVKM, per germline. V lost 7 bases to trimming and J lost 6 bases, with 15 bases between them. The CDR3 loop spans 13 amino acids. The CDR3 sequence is CASNTDRLSEAFF. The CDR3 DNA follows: TGTGCCAGCAACACCGACAGGCTCTCTGAAGCTTTCTTT.